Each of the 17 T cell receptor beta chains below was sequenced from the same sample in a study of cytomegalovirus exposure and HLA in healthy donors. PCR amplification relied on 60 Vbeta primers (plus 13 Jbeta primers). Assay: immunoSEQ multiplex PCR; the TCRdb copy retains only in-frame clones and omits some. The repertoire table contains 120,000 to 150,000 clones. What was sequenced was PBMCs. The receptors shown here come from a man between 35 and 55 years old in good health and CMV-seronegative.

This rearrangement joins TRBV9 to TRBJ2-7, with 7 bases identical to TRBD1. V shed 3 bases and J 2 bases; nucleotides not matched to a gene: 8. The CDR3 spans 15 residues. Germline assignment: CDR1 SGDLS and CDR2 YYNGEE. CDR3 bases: TGTGCCAGCAGCGAGGGGACAGTGCCCCCCTACGAGCAGTACTTC. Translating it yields CASSEGTVPPYEQYF. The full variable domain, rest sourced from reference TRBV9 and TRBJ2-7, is DSGVTQTPKHLITATGQRVTLRCSPRSGDLSVYWYQQSLDQGLQFLIQYYNGEERAKGNILERFSAQQFPDLHSELNLSSLELGDSALYFCASSEGTVPPYEQYFGPGTRLTVT.

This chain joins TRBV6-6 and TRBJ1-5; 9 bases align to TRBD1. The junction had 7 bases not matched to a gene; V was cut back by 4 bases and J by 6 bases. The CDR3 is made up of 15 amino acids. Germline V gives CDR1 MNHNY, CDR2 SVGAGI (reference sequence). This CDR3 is CASSSGQGKGQPQHF. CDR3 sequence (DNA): TGTGCCAGCAGTTCGGGACAGGGAAAGGGTCAGCCCCAGCATTTT.

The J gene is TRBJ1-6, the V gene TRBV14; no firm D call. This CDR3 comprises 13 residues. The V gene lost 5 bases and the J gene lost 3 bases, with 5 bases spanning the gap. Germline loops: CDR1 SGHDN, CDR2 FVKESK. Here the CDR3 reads CASSSFYNSPLHF. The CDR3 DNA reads TGTGCCAGCAGCTCTTTCTATAATTCACCCCTCCACTTT.

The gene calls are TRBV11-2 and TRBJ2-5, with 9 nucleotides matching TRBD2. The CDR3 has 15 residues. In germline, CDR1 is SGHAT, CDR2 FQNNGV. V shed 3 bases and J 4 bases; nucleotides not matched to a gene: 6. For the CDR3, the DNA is TGTGCCAGCAGCTTTGGCGGGGGGGAGGGAGAGACCCAGTACTTC. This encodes CASSFGGGEGETQYF. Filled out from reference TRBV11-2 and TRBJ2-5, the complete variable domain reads EAGVAQSPRYKIIEKRQSVAFWCNPISGHATLYWYQQILGQGPKLLIQFQNNGVVDDSQLPKDRFSAERLKGVDSTLKIQPAKLEDSAVYLCASSFGGGEGETQYFGPGTRLLVL.

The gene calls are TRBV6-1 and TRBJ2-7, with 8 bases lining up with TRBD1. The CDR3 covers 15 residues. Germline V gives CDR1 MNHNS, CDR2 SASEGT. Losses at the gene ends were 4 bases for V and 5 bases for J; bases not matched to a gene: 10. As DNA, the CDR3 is TGTGCCAGCAGTGCGACCGGGACAGGTTCCCACGAGCAGTACTTC. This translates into CASSATGTGSHEQYF.

CDR3 sequence: CASSQTGTGANVLTF. CDR3 bases: TGTGCCAGCAGCCAGACAGGGACTGGGGCCAACGTCCTGACTTTC. The gene calls are TRBV14 and TRBJ2-6, with TRBD1 matching over 7 bases. The trim removed 3 bases at V and 2 bases at J, leaving 1 base unmatched. Germline V gives CDR1 SGHDN, CDR2 FVKESK. The CDR3 length is 15 residues. The whole variable domain, filled in from reference TRBV14 and TRBJ2-6, reads EAGVTQFPSHSVIEKGQTVTLRCDPISGHDNLYWYRRVMGKEIKFLLHFVKESKQDESGMPNNRFLAERTGGTYSTLKVQPAELEDSGVYFCASSQTGTGANVLTFGAGSRLTVL.

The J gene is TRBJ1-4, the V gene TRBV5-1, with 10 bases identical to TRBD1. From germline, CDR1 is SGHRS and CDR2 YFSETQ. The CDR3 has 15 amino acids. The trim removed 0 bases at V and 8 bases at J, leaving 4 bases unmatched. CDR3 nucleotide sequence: TGCGCCAGCAGCTTGGACCGGGACAGGGGAGAAAAACTGTTTTTT. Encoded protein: CASSLDRDRGEKLFF.

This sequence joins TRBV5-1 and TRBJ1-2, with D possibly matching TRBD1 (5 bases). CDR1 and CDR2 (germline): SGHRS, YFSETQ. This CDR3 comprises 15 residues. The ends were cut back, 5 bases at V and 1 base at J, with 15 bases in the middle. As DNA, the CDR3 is TGCGCCAGCAGGGCTGGACATATGCTTAACTATGGCTACACCTTC. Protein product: CASRAGHMLNYGYTF.

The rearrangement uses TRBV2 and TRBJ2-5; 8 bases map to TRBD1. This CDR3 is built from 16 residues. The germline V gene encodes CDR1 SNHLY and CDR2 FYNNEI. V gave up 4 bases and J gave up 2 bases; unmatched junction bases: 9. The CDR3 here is CASSAGTGQAQETQYF. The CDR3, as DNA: TGTGCCAGCAGTGCGGGGACGGGACAGGCGCAAGAGACCCAGTACTTC.

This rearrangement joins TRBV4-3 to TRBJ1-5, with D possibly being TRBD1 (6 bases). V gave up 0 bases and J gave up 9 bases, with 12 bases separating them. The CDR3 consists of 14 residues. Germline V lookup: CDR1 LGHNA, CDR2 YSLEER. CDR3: CASSQDAGVLPQHF. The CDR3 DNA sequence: TGCGCCAGCAGCCAAGATGCAGGGGTTCTGCCCCAGCATTTT.

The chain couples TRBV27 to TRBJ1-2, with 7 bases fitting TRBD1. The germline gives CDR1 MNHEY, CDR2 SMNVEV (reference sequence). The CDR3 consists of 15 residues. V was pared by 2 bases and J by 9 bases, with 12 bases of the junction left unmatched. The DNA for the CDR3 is TGTGCCAGCAGTTTAAGCCCCCGGACAGGTGCACGCTACACCTTC. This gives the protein CASSLSPRTGARYTF.

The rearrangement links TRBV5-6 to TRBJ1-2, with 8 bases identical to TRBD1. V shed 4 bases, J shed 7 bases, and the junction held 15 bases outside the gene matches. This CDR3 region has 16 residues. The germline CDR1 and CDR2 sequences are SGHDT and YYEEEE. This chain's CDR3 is CASSLPPTGGNRGYTF. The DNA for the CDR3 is TGTGCCAGCAGCCTCCCGCCAACAGGGGGTAATCGTGGCTACACCTTC.

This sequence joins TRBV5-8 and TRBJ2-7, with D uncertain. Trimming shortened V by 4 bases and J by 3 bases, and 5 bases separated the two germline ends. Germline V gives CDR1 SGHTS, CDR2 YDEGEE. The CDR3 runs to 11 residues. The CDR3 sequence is CASSPHYEQYF. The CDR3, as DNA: TGTGCCAGCAGCCCCCACTACGAGCAGTACTTC.

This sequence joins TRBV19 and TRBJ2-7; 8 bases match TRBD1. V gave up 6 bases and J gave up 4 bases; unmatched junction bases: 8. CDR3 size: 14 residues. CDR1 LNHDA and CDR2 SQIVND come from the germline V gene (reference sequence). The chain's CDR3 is CASSSGTGAYEQYF. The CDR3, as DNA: TGTGCCAGTAGCTCCGGGACAGGAGCGTACGAGCAGTACTTC.

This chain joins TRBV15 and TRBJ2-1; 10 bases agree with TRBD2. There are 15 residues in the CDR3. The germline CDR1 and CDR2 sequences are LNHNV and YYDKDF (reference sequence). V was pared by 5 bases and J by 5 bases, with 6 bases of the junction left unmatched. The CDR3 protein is CATSERGGRHNEQFF. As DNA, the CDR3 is TGTGCCACCAGCGAGCGGGGGGGCCGGCACAATGAGCAGTTCTTC. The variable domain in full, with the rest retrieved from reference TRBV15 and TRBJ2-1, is DAMVIQNPRYQVTQFGKPVTLSCSQTLNHNVMYWYQQKSSQAPKLLFHYYDKDFNNEADTPDNFQSRRPNTSFCFLDIRSPGLGDTAMYLCATSERGGRHNEQFFGPGTRLTVL.

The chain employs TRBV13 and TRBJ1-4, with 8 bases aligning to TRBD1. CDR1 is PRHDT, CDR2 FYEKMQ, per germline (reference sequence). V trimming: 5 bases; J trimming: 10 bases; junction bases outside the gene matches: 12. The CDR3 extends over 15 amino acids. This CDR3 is CASSQEAQGVGKLFF. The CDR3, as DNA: TGTGCCAGCAGCCAAGAGGCACAGGGGGTCGGAAAACTGTTTTTT.

The CDR3 sequence is CASSWGRDYGYTF. CDR3 DNA sequence: TGTGCCAGTAGTTGGGGCAGGGACTATGGCTACACCTTC. The chain carries TRBV19 and TRBJ1-2; perhaps TRBD1 as D (5 bases). V was clipped by 5 bases and J by 3 bases, with 10 bases between them. This CDR3 spans 13 amino acids. The germline V gene has CDR1 LNHDA and CDR2 SQIVND (reference sequence).